This passage covers 22 T cell receptor beta chains from one sample sequenced in a study of T cell responses to AZD1222 COVID-19 vaccine. This table comes from immunoSEQ multiplex PCR, and its TCRdb copy is limited to in-frame clones, with some not included. The sample lists roughly 100,000 clones; approximately 84% were seen once. The sample was peripheral blood, taken 28 days after the second AZD1222 dose. The source of these receptors is an adult who received the AZD1222 COVID-19 vaccine.

The CDR3 loop is CASSESQLDWETQYF. For the CDR3, the DNA is TGTGCCAGCAGTGAATCTCAGCTAGATTGGGAGACCCAGTACTTC. The chain uses TRBV25-1 and TRBJ2-5; D not resolved. Germline assignment: CDR1 MGHDK and CDR2 SYGVNS. The ends were cut back, 1 base at V and 5 bases at J, with 14 bases in the middle. This CDR3 spans 15 amino acids.

This sequence joins TRBV5-1 and TRBJ1-3; D may be TRBD1 (5 bases). V lost 4 bases and J 1 base, leaving 12 bases between the germline ends. Germline CDR1 is SGHRS and CDR2 is YFSETQ. The CDR3 totals 15 residues. CDR3 amino acids: CASSPLGDSGNTIYF. The CDR3 DNA is TGCGCCAGCAGCCCGTTGGGGGATTCTGGAAACACCATATATTTT.

The chain recombines TRBV2 with TRBJ2-5; no clear D. With 4 bases removed from V and 5 bases from J, the gap between germline ends came to 17 bases. This CDR3 is built from 15 residues. The germline V gene encodes CDR1 SNHLY and CDR2 FYNNEI. CDR3 DNA sequence: TGTGCCAGCAGTGTTCGGGCCACCTCCGGGGAGACCCAGTACTTC. This encodes CASSVRATSGETQYF.

The chain has TRBV6-6 and TRBJ1-1; TRBD1 might be the D (5 bases). Trimming shortened V by 2 bases and J by 3 bases, and 10 bases separated the two germline ends. From germline, CDR1 is MNHNY and CDR2 SVGAGI (reference sequence). This CDR3 is 14 amino acids long. The CDR3: CASSYQGYDTEAFF. CDR3 sequence (DNA): TGTGCCAGCAGTTACCAGGGTTATGACACTGAAGCTTTCTTT.

The chain links TRBV9 to TRBJ2-2; D may correspond to TRBD1 or TRBD2 (6 bases each). Germline values: CDR1 SGDLS, CDR2 YYNGEE. CDR3 length: 15 residues. Trimming left V 3 bases short and J 5 bases short, with 14 bases between. The CDR3 here is CASSGGASGTGELFF. CDR3 nucleotides: TGTGCCAGCAGCGGGGGGGCCTCGGGAACCGGGGAGCTGTTTTTT.

The genes are TRBV7-6 and TRBJ2-7, with 8 bases lining up with TRBD1. This CDR3 region has 17 residues. Trimming cost V 2 bases and J 2 bases; bases outside gene matches: 11. Germline CDR1 reads SGHVS; CDR2 reads FNYEAQ. CDR3 residues: CASSLTQGGRGAYEQYF. The DNA of the CDR3 is TGTGCCAGCAGCTTAACACAGGGGGGCCGAGGGGCCTACGAGCAGTACTTC.

This chain links TRBV7-2 with TRBJ1-5; D gene unclear. The CDR3 covers 13 residues. Germline CDR1 and CDR2: SGHTA and FQGNSA. Trimming left V 5 bases short and J 5 bases short, with 10 bases between. The CDR3 loop is CASSVERDQPQHF. The CDR3 DNA sequence: TGTGCCAGCAGCGTGGAAAGGGATCAGCCCCAGCATTTT.

V is TRBV9 and J is TRBJ2-1; possibly TRBD1 or TRBD2 for D (7 bases each). The CDR3 extends over 12 amino acids. Trimming removed 4 bases from V and 9 bases from J, with 11 bases in between. Germline CDR1 reads SGDLS; CDR2 reads YYNGEE. CDR3 nucleotide sequence: TGTGCCAGCAGCCCCAGGGGGGGTGAGCAGTTCTTC. It specifies CASSPRGGEQFF.

The chain employs TRBV20-1 and TRBJ2-3; D gene ambiguous. V was clipped by 3 bases and J by 1 base, with 8 bases between them. Germline V gene sequence: CDR1 DFQATT, CDR2 SNEGSKA (reference sequence). CDR3 length: 13 residues. This chain's CDR3 is CSASYSGTDTQYF. Written as DNA, the CDR3 is TGCAGTGCTAGTTACAGCGGCACAGATACGCAGTATTTT.

The rearrangement links TRBV7-3 to TRBJ1-1; D remains ambiguous. Between the trimmed V and J ends, which lost 6 bases and 4 bases, there was a span of 24 bases. Looked up from germline, CDR1 is SGHTA and CDR2 is FQGTGA. CDR3 length equals 17 residues. The CDR3 spells CASSSMGSGASGTEAFF. CDR3 in DNA: TGTGCCAGCAGTTCAATGGGGAGCGGAGCGAGCGGCACTGAAGCTTTCTTT.

This clone appeared once. The junction departs from the called germline gene at one end, perhaps through a read error. The chain employs TRBV18 and TRBJ2-3; 7 bases match TRBD1. The CDR3 spans 15 residues. In germline, CDR1 is KGHSH, CDR2 LQKENI. CDR3 loop: CASAPQTGGTDTQYF. In nucleotides, the CDR3 is TGTGCCAGCGCACCCCAAACAGGGGGCACAGATACGCAGTATTTT.

This clone has only one observation. CDR3 sequence: CASSLDGSSGNTIYF. The CDR3 region has the DNA TGCGCCAGCAGCTTGGATGGGAGCTCTGGAAACACCATATATTTT. The gene calls are TRBV5-1 and TRBJ1-3; D gene unclear. This CDR3 has 15 amino acids. V shed 0 bases and J shed 0 bases, with 7 bases lying between them. Germline V lookup: CDR1 SGHRS, CDR2 YFSETQ. The full variable domain, rest sourced from reference TRBV5-1 and TRBJ1-3, is KAGVTQTPRYLIKTRGQQVTLSCSPISGHRSVSWYQQTPGQGLQFLFEYFSETQRNKGNFPGRFSGRQFSNSRSEMNVSTLELGDSALYLCASSLDGSSGNTIYFGEGSWLTVV.

The sample holds a few counts of this clone. The gene calls are TRBV6-6 and TRBJ2-7, with no clear D. CDR3 length equals 11 residues. The V gene lost 5 bases and the J gene lost 3 bases, with 5 bases spanning the gap. Germline V gives CDR1 MNHNY, CDR2 SVGAGI (reference sequence). Written as DNA, the CDR3 is TGTGCCAGCAGTCTTGACTACGAGCAGTACTTC. Its protein is CASSLDYEQYF.

In DNA form, the CDR3 reads TGTGCCAGCAGCTTGGGACTAGCGGTGAAGGTCAATGAGCAGTTCTTC. Translating it yields CASSLGLAVKVNEQFF. The genes are TRBV5-6 and TRBJ2-1, with TRBD2 matching over 9 bases. The trim removed 0 bases at V and 6 bases at J, leaving 7 bases unmatched. CDR1 and CDR2 (germline): SGHDT, YYEEEE. CDR3 size: 16 residues.

The gene calls are TRBV11-2 and TRBJ2-3, with D possibly being TRBD1 or TRBD2 (5 bases each). The germline CDR1 and CDR2 sequences are SGHAT and FQNNGV. The CDR3 is 16 amino acids. V was shortened by 3 bases and J by 0 bases, with 13 bases between the two germline ends. The CDR3 loop reads CASSLPGSGSTDTQYF. In nucleotides, the CDR3 is TGTGCCAGCAGCTTGCCAGGGAGCGGTAGCACAGATACGCAGTATTTT. The entire variable domain, with the rest obtained from reference TRBV11-2 and TRBJ2-3, is as follows: EAGVAQSPRYKIIEKRQSVAFWCNPISGHATLYWYQQILGQGPKLLIQFQNNGVVDDSQLPKDRFSAERLKGVDSTLKIQPAKLEDSAVYLCASSLPGSGSTDTQYFGPGTRLTVL.

The rearrangement joins TRBV19 to TRBJ2-5; D is unclear. Germline CDR1 reads LNHDA; CDR2 reads SQIVND (reference sequence). Trimming removed 4 bases at V and 1 base at J, with 10 bases between. There are 14 residues in the CDR3. The CDR3 sequence is CASSKVTAQETQYF. CDR3 sequence (DNA): TGTGCCAGTAGTAAGGTCACAGCCCAAGAGACCCAGTACTTC.

The V call is TRBV7-2, the J call TRBJ1-5; D perhaps matches TRBD1 (5 bases). The CDR3 is made up of 13 amino acids. Germline loops: CDR1 SGHTA, CDR2 FQGNSA. The ends were cut back, 5 bases at V and 3 bases at J, with 8 bases in the middle. CDR3 region: CASSGGYNQPQHF. Here the CDR3 DNA reads TGTGCCAGCAGCGGGGGGTACAATCAGCCCCAGCATTTT.

The gene calls are TRBV7-3 and TRBJ2-1; D is perhaps TRBD1 (5 bases). This CDR3 contains 15 residues. V lost 2 bases to trimming and J lost 4 bases, with 12 bases between them. Germline V CDR1 and CDR2: SGHTA, FQGTGA. The DNA of the CDR3 is TGTGCCAGCAGCTTAGGACACACAACTTACAATGAGCAGTTCTTC. Translated: CASSLGHTTYNEQFF. Complete variable domain (other parts from reference TRBV7-3 and TRBJ2-1): GAGVSQTPSNKVTEKGKYVELRCDPISGHTALYWYRQSLGQGPEFLIYFQGTGAADDSGLPNDRFFAVRPEGSVSTLKIQRTERGDSAVYLCASSLGHTTYNEQFFGPGTRLTVL.

The chain couples TRBV5-1 to TRBJ2-5; 7 nucleotides align to TRBD2. CDR1 SGHRS and CDR2 YFSETQ come from the germline V gene. Trimming took 2 bases from V and 4 from J; bases not matched to a gene: 8. This CDR3 has 15 residues. Here the CDR3 DNA reads TGCGCCAGCAGCTTCGGACTAGTCGGTTCAGAGACCCAGTACTTC. Its protein product is CASSFGLVGSETQYF.

The rearrangement joins TRBV10-3 to TRBJ2-5; D could derive from TRBD1 or TRBD2 (5 bases each). The V gene's germline CDR1 is ENHRY and CDR2 SYGVKD. The length of the CDR3 is 12 residues. The germline V and J ends were trimmed by 5 bases and 13 bases, with 17 bases remaining between them. The CDR3 DNA is TGTGCCATCAGTCTCAGAGGAGAGGGGAGGTACTTC. Its protein is CAISLRGEGRYF.

The chain joins TRBV30 to TRBJ1-5, with a tentative D call TRBD1 (5 bases). The CDR3 extends over 13 amino acids. Germline V gene sequence: CDR1 GTSNPN, CDR2 SVGIG (reference sequence). The V end lost 5 bases, the J end lost 5 bases, and 13 bases lay between the germline ends. The CDR3 coding sequence is TGTGCCTGGGCGCGGGGGAAAGATCAGCCCCAGCATTTT. It yields the protein CAWARGKDQPQHF.

The chain has TRBV5-6 and TRBJ1-6; a weak D match, TRBD1 (5 bases). The V gene's germline CDR1 is SGHDT and CDR2 YYEEEE. V was cut by 1 base and J by 9 bases, with 17 bases left in between. The CDR3 is made up of 16 amino acids. The CDR3 coding sequence is TGTGCCAGCAGCTTGCGTGTGGCAGGGAGGGGTTCACCCCTCCACTTT. This encodes CASSLRVAGRGSPLHF. Variable domain in full (rest from reference TRBV5-6 and TRBJ1-6): DAGVTQSPTHLIKTRGQQVTLRCSPKSGHDTVSWYQQALGQGPQFIFQYYEEEERQRGNFPDRFSGHQFPNYSSELNVNALLLGDSALYLCASSLRVAGRGSPLHFGNGTRLTVT.